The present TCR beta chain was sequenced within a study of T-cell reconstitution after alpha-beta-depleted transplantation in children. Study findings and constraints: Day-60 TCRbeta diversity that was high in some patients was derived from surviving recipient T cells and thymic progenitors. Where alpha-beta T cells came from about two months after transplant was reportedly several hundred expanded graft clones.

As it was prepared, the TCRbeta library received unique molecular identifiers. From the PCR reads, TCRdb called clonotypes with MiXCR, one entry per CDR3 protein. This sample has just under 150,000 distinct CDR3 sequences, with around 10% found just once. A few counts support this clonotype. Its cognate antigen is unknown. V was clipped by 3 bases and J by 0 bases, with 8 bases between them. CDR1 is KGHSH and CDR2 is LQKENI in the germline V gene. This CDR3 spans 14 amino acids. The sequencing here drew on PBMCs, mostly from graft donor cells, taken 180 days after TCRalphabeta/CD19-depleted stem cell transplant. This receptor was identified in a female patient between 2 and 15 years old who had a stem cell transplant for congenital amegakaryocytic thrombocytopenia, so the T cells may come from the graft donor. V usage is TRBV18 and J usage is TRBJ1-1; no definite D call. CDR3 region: CASSPASMNTEAFF. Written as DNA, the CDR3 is TGTGCCAGCTCACCGGCCAGTATGAACACTGAAGCTTTCTTT.